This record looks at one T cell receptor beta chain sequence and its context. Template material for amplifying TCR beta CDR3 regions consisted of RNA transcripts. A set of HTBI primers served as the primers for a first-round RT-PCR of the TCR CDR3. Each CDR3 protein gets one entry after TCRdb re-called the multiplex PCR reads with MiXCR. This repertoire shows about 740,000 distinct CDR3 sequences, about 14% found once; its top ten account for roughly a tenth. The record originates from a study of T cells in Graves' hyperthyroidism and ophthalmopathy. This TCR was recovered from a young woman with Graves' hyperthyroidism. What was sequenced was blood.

The CDR3 DNA is TGTGCCAGCAGCCAATCCCGGGCTAGCGGCCCTCGAGAGACCCAGTACTTC. This codes for CASSQSRASGPRETQYF. The chain recombines TRBV3-1 with TRBJ2-5; TRBD2 agrees at 7 bases. Unmatched junction bases numbered 13, after V lost 2 bases and J lost 4 bases. Looked up from germline, CDR1 is LGHDT and CDR2 is YNNKEL (reference sequence). The CDR3 sequence is 17 residues long.